This record covers a single T cell receptor (beta chain). CDR3 length: 17 amino acids. After removal of 4 bases from V and 5 bases from J, the junction contained 15 bases not matched to a gene. Germline V gene lookup returns CDR1 SEHNR and CDR2 FQNEAQ (reference sequence). The data were obtained in a study of cytomegalovirus exposure and HLA in healthy donors. TCRdb keeps only in-frame clones here, not all; method: immunoSEQ multiplex PCR. Here the sample spans 66,000 or so clones, approximately 97% being singletons. This chain uses TRBV7-9 with TRBJ1-1, with 8 nucleotides matching TRBD1. Sequenced sample: PBMCs. This TCR came from a woman aged 18 to 35 in good health and CMV-seropositive. The DNA of the CDR3 is TGTGCCAGCAGCTCCCTTGACAGGGGAATGGGTGGTACTGAAGCTTTCTTT. Amino acid sequence: CASSSLDRGMGGTEAFF.